Shown below are 32 T cell receptor beta chains from a single sample sequenced in a study of patients and donors after allogeneic stem cell transplantation. From the RT-PCR reads, TCRdb called clonotypes with MiXCR, one entry per CDR3 protein. Counted here are about a million distinct CDR3 sequences, approximately 19% occurring once; the ten biggest clones make up 5% to 6.5%. What was sequenced was blood, either unsorted or a sorted T cell fraction (not recorded which). The receptors come from a human donor who was either an allogeneic HSCT recipient or a stem cell or donor lymphocyte infusion donor (not recorded which). It is not recorded whose cells these are; they may come from a transplant donor.

The CDR3 is CASSVRGSSYEQYF. CDR3 coding DNA: TGTGCCAGCAGTGTCAGGGGAAGCTCCTACGAGCAGTACTTC. The rearrangement joins TRBV12-3 or TRBV12-4 to TRBJ2-7; a weak D match, TRBD1 (6 bases). The CDR3 totals 14 residues. The V gene lost 5 bases and the J gene lost 0 bases, with 11 bases spanning the gap.

At least ten counts were recorded for this clonotype. The chain is built from TRBV6-6 and TRBJ2-5, with D unclear. The length of the CDR3 is 13 residues. V lost 1 base to trimming and J lost 0 bases, with 3 bases between them. Germline loops: CDR1 MNHNY, CDR2 SVGAGI (reference sequence). In DNA, the CDR3 is TGTGCCAGCAGTTACTGGTACCAAGAGACCCAGTACTTC. This translates into CASSYWYQETQYF.

Written as DNA, the CDR3 is TGTGCCAGTAGTATGAGTAGCGGGAGACAAGAGACCCAGTACTTC. It specifies CASSMSSGRQETQYF. The V and J genes are TRBV19 and TRBJ2-5; 9 nucleotides align to TRBD2. The germline V gene has CDR1 LNHDA and CDR2 SQIVND (reference sequence). V gave up 3 bases and J gave up 2 bases; unmatched junction bases: 4. This CDR3 contains 15 residues. Variable domain in full (rest from reference TRBV19 and TRBJ2-5): DGGITQSPKYLFRKEGQNVTLSCEQNLNHDAMYWYRQDPGQGLRLIYYSQIVNDFQKGDIAEGYSVSREKKESFPLTVTSAQKNPTAFYLCASSMSSGRQETQYFGPGTRLLVL.

In its sample, this clonotype was seen a few times. The chain couples TRBV10-3 to TRBJ2-1; either TRBD1 or TRBD2 may fit D (7 bases each). Trimming removed 5 bases at V and 4 bases at J, with 18 bases between. Germline loops: CDR1 ENHRY, CDR2 SYGVKD. This CDR3 is built from 16 residues. The CDR3 region has the DNA TGTGCCATCAGTTCAAACCCAGGGGGGGCTTACAATGAGCAGTTCTTC. This gives the protein CAISSNPGGAYNEQFF.

The V and J genes are TRBV6-5 and TRBJ1-2, with TRBD1 matching 9 bases. CDR1 and CDR2 (germline): MNHEY, SVGAGI. V was clipped by 1 base and J by 5 bases; unmatched bases: 5. This CDR3 has 15 amino acids. The CDR3 DNA sequence: TGTGCCAGCAGTTACTGGGACAGGGAAGGGTATGGCTACACCTTC. As protein: CASSYWDREGYGYTF.

The chain combines TRBV16 with TRBJ2-4; no reliable D call. Trimming took 3 bases from V and 10 from J, leaving 7 bases between them. Per germline, CDR1 KGHSY and CDR2 FQNENV. The CDR3 consists of 11 residues. The CDR3 DNA follows: TGTGCCAGCAGCCAGTCTACAATTCAGTACTTC. This codes for CASSQSTIQYF.

The chain has TRBV27 and TRBJ1-5; unclear D gene. The CDR3 is made up of 14 amino acids. V was cut by 1 base and J by 1 base, with 5 bases left in between. Germline values: CDR1 MNHEY, CDR2 SMNVEV (reference sequence). CDR3 bases: TGTGCCAGCAGTTTATTCGGGAGCAATCAGCCCCAGCATTTT. This encodes CASSLFGSNQPQHF.

This clonotype was counted at least ten times. This chain connects TRBV5-1 to TRBJ2-7; no reliable D call. Germline values: CDR1 SGHRS, CDR2 YFSETQ. V dropped 0 bases and J dropped 5 bases, with 12 bases sitting between them. The CDR3 contains 14 residues. The CDR3 DNA reads TGCGCCAGCAGCTTGGAAGGGTCAAGCAACGAGCAGTACTTC. As protein: CASSLEGSSNEQYF.

This clonotype came up many times. The chain combines TRBV12-3 or TRBV12-4 with TRBJ1-2; D is ambiguous. V was pared by 3 bases and J by 8 bases, with 10 bases between. This CDR3 has 12 amino acids. The CDR3, as DNA: TGTGCCAGCAGTTTCTTCCCTAGGGGCTACACCTTC. Protein: CASSFFPRGYTF.

This sequence joins TRBV27 and TRBJ2-1, with D perhaps TRBD1 (6 bases). CDR3 length: 16 residues. The ends were cut back, 6 bases at V and 5 bases at J, with 20 bases in the middle. Germline lookup yields CDR1 MNHEY and CDR2 SMNVEV (reference sequence). The CDR3 sequence: CASSPTRGTFDNEQFF. The CDR3 DNA sequence: TGTGCCAGCAGCCCCACCAGGGGAACGTTCGACAATGAGCAGTTCTTC.

The chain couples TRBV7-3 to TRBJ2-2; unclear D gene. Germline V lookup: CDR1 SGHTA, CDR2 FQGTGA. CDR3 length equals 14 residues. Trimming left V 5 bases short and J 7 bases short, with 14 bases between. DNA of the CDR3: TGTGCCAGCAGCCCCGGAAGACCTGTCGGGGAGCTGTTTTTT. This translates into CASSPGRPVGELFF.

A single count supports this clonotype. The chain combines TRBV30 with TRBJ2-1; D remains ambiguous. The CDR3 runs to 10 residues. The germline gives CDR1 GTSNPN, CDR2 SVGIG (reference sequence). Trimming shortened V by 5 bases and J by 7 bases, and 6 bases separated the two germline ends. The CDR3 here is CAWEENEQFF. CDR3 nucleotide sequence: TGTGCCTGGGAAGAGAATGAGCAGTTCTTC. The full variable domain, in which reference TRBV30 and TRBJ2-1 provide the parts outside the CDR3, is SQTIHQWPATLVQPVGSPLSLECTVEGTSNPNLYWYRQAAGRGLQLLFYSVGIGQISSEVPQNLSASRPQDRQFILSSKKLLLSDSGFYLCAWEENEQFFGPGTRLTVL.

This chain uses TRBV7-6 with TRBJ2-3, with 10 bases identical to TRBD2. V lost 3 bases, J lost 7 bases, and 13 bases stayed unmatched. Germline lookup yields CDR1 SGHVS and CDR2 FNYEAQ. This CDR3 has 17 residues. The CDR3 loop is CASSFPPEAGGGNTQYF. The CDR3 DNA is TGTGCCAGCAGCTTTCCCCCGGAAGCGGGGGGGGGTAATACGCAGTATTTT.

This clonotype was counted between two and nine times. The chain carries TRBV6-5 and TRBJ1-5, with D tentatively TRBD1 (5 bases). CDR3 length: 14 residues. The germline V gene has CDR1 MNHEY and CDR2 SVGAGI. V lost 2 bases and J lost 4, with 9 bases in between. CDR3 nucleotides: TGTGCCAGCAGTTACAGGGCAGGGAATCAGCCCCAGCATTTT. It encodes CASSYRAGNQPQHF.

The chain uses TRBV6-2 or TRBV6-3 and TRBJ2-1; 14 bases align to TRBD2. V lost 0 bases and J lost 0; bases outside the gene matches: 10. CDR1 is MNHEY and CDR2 is SVGEGT in the germline V gene. CDR3 length: 21 amino acids. CDR3 sequence reads: CASSYSGLAGAAASSYNEQFF. The CDR3 DNA reads TGTGCCAGCAGTTACTCGGGACTAGCGGGAGCCGCCGCTAGCTCCTACAATGAGCAGTTCTTC.

This clonotype was seen a handful of times. This rearrangement joins TRBV20-1 to TRBJ1-1; TRBD1 agrees at 7 bases. Germline V CDR1 and CDR2: DFQATT, SNEGSKA (reference sequence). The V segment lost 0 bases and the J segment 2 bases; nucleotides outside the gene matches: 6. The CDR3 length is 15 residues. The CDR3 protein is CSARDGRGSNTEAFF. In DNA, the CDR3 is TGCAGTGCTAGAGATGGCAGGGGGAGTAACACTGAAGCTTTCTTT.

The chain joins TRBV24-1 to TRBJ2-7; D may be TRBD1 or TRBD2 (5 bases each). The CDR3 sequence is 14 residues long. Germline CDR1 reads KGHDR; CDR2 reads SFDVKD. V lost 4 bases to trimming and J lost 1 base, with 10 bases between them. The CDR3 DNA reads TGTGCCACCAGTGACACGGGACCTTCCTACGAGCAGTACTTC. This translates into CATSDTGPSYEQYF.

The rearrangement joins TRBV2 to TRBJ2-1; the match to TRBD2 covers 9 bases. The J segment lost 0 bases and the V segment lost 8 bases, leaving 5 bases of the junction unmatched. This CDR3 is built from 15 residues. The germline V gene encodes CDR1 SNHLY and CDR2 FYNNEI. CDR3 bases: TGTGCCAGCTCCGGACTAGCGACCTCCTACAATGAGCAGTTCTTC. This translates into CASSGLATSYNEQFF. The entire variable domain, with the rest obtained from reference TRBV2 and TRBJ2-1, is as follows: EPEVTQTPSHQVTQMGQEVILRCVPISNHLYFYWYRQILGQKVEFLVSFYNNEISEKSEIFDDQFSVERPDGSNFTLKIRSTKLEDSAMYFCASSGLATSYNEQFFGPGTRLTVL.

This clonotype was picked up a small number of times. The V and J genes are TRBV4-3 and TRBJ2-1; TRBD1 aligns across 9 bases. The CDR3 extends over 13 amino acids. The ends lost 1 base at V and 16 bases at J; junction bases unmatched: 8. The germline CDR1 and CDR2 sequences are LGHNA and YSLEER. The CDR3 bases are TGCGCCAGCAGCCAAGGTCCGGGACAGGGAGGATTCTTC. This encodes CASSQGPGQGGFF.

The chain couples TRBV11-3 to TRBJ1-1; unclear D gene. V was cut by 0 bases and J by 4 bases, with 6 bases left in between. CDR1 is SGHNT and CDR2 is YENEEA in the germline V gene. CDR3 length: 13 residues. The CDR3 nucleotides are TGTGCCAGCAGCTTAGAGCAGCGCACTGAAGCTTTCTTT. Its translation: CASSLEQRTEAFF.

This clonotype showed up many times. The rearrangement joins TRBV12-3 or TRBV12-4 to TRBJ1-5; 7 bases align to TRBD1. V shed 3 bases, J shed 0 bases, and the junction held 2 bases outside the gene matches. The CDR3 is 15 residues long. The CDR3 loop reads CASSFRTGSNQPQHF. The CDR3 DNA is TGTGCCAGCAGTTTCCGGACAGGTAGCAATCAGCCCCAGCATTTT.

The chain uses TRBV5-5 and TRBJ1-1; D is unclear. The ends were cut back, 1 base at V and 1 base at J, with 8 bases in the middle. The length of the CDR3 is 14 residues. The V gene's germline CDR1 is SGHKS and CDR2 YYEKEE (reference sequence). This CDR3 is CASSLSFKNTEAFF. The CDR3 DNA follows: TGTGCCAGCAGCTTGTCTTTCAAGAACACTGAAGCTTTCTTT.

This clonotype was detected only a few times. The rearrangement uses TRBV12-3 or TRBV12-4 and TRBJ2-3, with D perhaps matching TRBD1 (5 bases). CDR3 size: 14 residues. The V end lost 7 bases, the J end lost 0 bases, and 11 bases lay between the germline ends. The CDR3 nucleotides are TGTGCCAGCACCTCAGGGTACAGCACAGATACGCAGTATTTT. Amino acid sequence: CASTSGYSTDTQYF.

This clonotype was seen only a few times. The chain links TRBV9 to TRBJ2-1; 7 bases are shared with TRBD2. Germline values: CDR1 SGDLS, CDR2 YYNGEE. The CDR3 is 14 residues long. J lost 7 bases, V lost 0 bases, and 4 bases had no gene match. DNA of the CDR3: TGTGCCAGCAGCGTAGGGCCTAGCGGAAATGAGCAGTTCTTC. It codes for CASSVGPSGNEQFF.

This clonotype showed up just once. V is TRBV11-2 and J is TRBJ2-5; D is unresolved. Per germline, CDR1 SGHAT and CDR2 FQNNGV. Trimming shortened V by 4 bases and J by 4 bases, and 16 bases separated the two germline ends. This CDR3 spans 15 amino acids. In DNA, the CDR3 is TGTGCCAGCAGCTCCGGGCCCGGCCGGAGAGAGACCCAGTACTTC. It encodes CASSSGPGRRETQYF.

This clonotype has just a few counts. This chain links TRBV12-3 or TRBV12-4 with TRBJ1-2; the match to TRBD1 covers 7 bases. Losses at the gene ends were 3 bases for V and 4 bases for J; bases not matched to a gene: 5. The CDR3 runs to 14 residues. In DNA form, the CDR3 reads TGTGCCAGCAGTTTTCAGGGGGGCCTCTATGGCTACACCTTC. As protein: CASSFQGGLYGYTF.

This clonotype was seen a handful of times. This chain uses TRBV7-9 with TRBJ2-7, with D perhaps matching TRBD1 (6 bases). Trimming took 5 bases from V and 7 from J, leaving 15 bases between them. Per the germline V gene, CDR1 is SEHNR and CDR2 is FQNEAQ (reference sequence). The CDR3 consists of 13 residues. The CDR3: CASSQQGRGEQYF. DNA of the CDR3: TGTGCCAGCAGCCAACAGGGTAGAGGAGAGCAGTACTTC. Looking up the rest from reference TRBV7-9 and TRBJ2-7 gives the full variable domain: DTGVSQNPRHKITKRGQNVTFRCDPISEHNRLYWYRQTLGQGPEFLTYFQNEAQLEKSRLLSDRFSAERPKGSFSTLEIQRTEQGDSAMYLCASSQQGRGEQYFGPGTRLTVT.

This clonotype was picked up a small number of times. The chain employs TRBV5-1 and TRBJ2-5; 7 bases fit TRBD2. V trimming: 0 bases; J trimming: 5 bases; junction bases outside the gene matches: 7. CDR1 and CDR2 from the germline V gene are SGHRS and YFSETQ. The CDR3 sequence is 15 residues long. The CDR3 bases are TGCGCCAGCAGCTTGGAATCGCTAGCGGCGGAGACCCAGTACTTC. It specifies CASSLESLAAETQYF.

The chain employs TRBV29-1 and TRBJ2-1; 9 nucleotides match TRBD2. Per germline, CDR1 SQVTM and CDR2 ANQGSEA. The CDR3 is 15 amino acids. V gave up 3 bases and J gave up 8 bases; unmatched junction bases: 11. The CDR3 loop is CSVDVWREGLYEQFF. The CDR3 nucleotides are TGCAGCGTTGATGTCTGGCGGGAGGGCCTATATGAGCAGTTCTTC.

V usage is TRBV4-2 and J usage is TRBJ2-2; TRBD1 or TRBD2 may be the D gene (5 bases each). Germline CDR1 reads LGHNA; CDR2 reads YNFKEQ. The V end lost 4 bases, the J end lost 7 bases, and 16 bases lay between the germline ends. The CDR3 covers 15 residues. CDR3 region: CASSLYLRGDGELFF. CDR3 DNA sequence: TGTGCCAGCAGCCTGTATTTAAGGGGAGACGGGGAGCTGTTTTTT.

J is TRBJ2-1 and V is TRBV5-5; 14 bases are a match to TRBD2. Germline-derived CDR1 and CDR2 are SGHKS and YYEKEE (reference sequence). The CDR3 length is 15 residues. J gave up 8 bases and V 4 bases, and 5 bases lay outside the gene matches. Here the CDR3 reads CASSPGTSGGYEQFF. CDR3 in DNA: TGTGCCAGCAGCCCCGGGACTAGCGGGGGATATGAGCAGTTCTTC.

This clonotype was seen more than once but under ten times. The J gene is TRBJ2-4, the V gene TRBV25-1, with 8 bases fitting TRBD2. The CDR3 contains 13 residues. Germline V gene lookup returns CDR1 MGHDK and CDR2 SYGVNS. The ends lost 7 bases at V and 5 bases at J; junction bases unmatched: 4. CDR3 coding DNA: TGTGCCAGCACCCAGACTAGCGAAAACATTCAGTACTTC. This translates into CASTQTSENIQYF.